The 19 T cell receptor beta chains in this list originate from one sample, sequenced in a study of cytomegalovirus exposure and HLA in healthy donors. The PCR had 60 Vbeta and 13 Jbeta primers. Assay: immunoSEQ multiplex PCR; the TCRdb copy retains only in-frame clones and omits some. The data contain around 90,000 clones, about four fifths of them singletons. The specimen sequenced was PBMCs. These receptors were obtained from a human donor in good health.

This sequence joins TRBV27 and TRBJ2-5; D is unresolved. The CDR3 length is 13 residues. Germline CDR1 MNHEY, CDR2 SMNVEV (reference sequence). V shed 3 bases and J shed 1 base, with 6 bases lying between them. CDR3: CASSFSRQETQYF. The CDR3 DNA reads TGTGCCAGCAGTTTCTCCCGCCAAGAGACCCAGTACTTC.

V usage is TRBV6-1 and J usage is TRBJ1-5, with 7 bases identical to TRBD1. The V gene end was trimmed by 3 bases and the J gene end by 7 bases; junction bases not matched to a gene: 9. The CDR3 consists of 15 residues. The V gene's germline CDR1 is MNHNS and CDR2 SASEGT. CDR3 residues: CASSEDRQTRQPQHF. The CDR3 DNA reads as TGTGCCAGCAGTGAGGACAGGCAAACCCGGCAGCCCCAGCATTTT.

The J gene is TRBJ2-1, the V gene TRBV6-6; 10 positions agree with TRBD2. Germline CDR1 is MNHNY and CDR2 is SVGAGI (reference sequence). Unmatched junction bases numbered 5, after V lost 4 bases and J lost 2 bases. The CDR3 length is 16 residues. CDR3 nucleotides: TGTGCCAGCAGTTCCCTAAGCGGGAGGGCCTACAATGAGCAGTTCTTC. Amino acid sequence: CASSSLSGRAYNEQFF.

Written as DNA, the CDR3 is TGTGCCAGCACACCTGGAGAGGCCTCTCAAGAGACCCAGTACTTC. It codes for CASTPGEASQETQYF. This chain connects TRBV13 to TRBJ2-5; no definite D call. The CDR3 covers 15 residues. CDR1 is PRHDT and CDR2 is FYEKMQ in the germline V gene (reference sequence). Trimming left V 7 bases short and J 2 bases short, with 17 bases between. The full variable domain, its missing parts supplied by reference TRBV13 and TRBJ2-5, is AAGVIQSPRHLIKEKRETATLKCYPIPRHDTVYWYQQGPGQDPQFLISFYEKMQSDKGSIPDRFSAQQFSDYHSELNMSSLELGDSALYFCASTPGEASQETQYFGPGTRLLVL.

V and J are TRBV5-4 and TRBJ2-7, with D maybe TRBD2 (6 bases). From germline, CDR1 is SGHNT and CDR2 YYREEE (reference sequence). This CDR3 comprises 16 residues. Deletions cut 4 bases from V and 0 bases from J, with 17 bases between. In nucleotides, the CDR3 is TGTGCCAGCAGCCCCCGACTAGGCGGGGACTCCTACGAGCAGTACTTC. Amino acid sequence: CASSPRLGGDSYEQYF.

The chain employs TRBV27 and TRBJ2-2; 7 bases are a match to TRBD2. CDR3 size: 15 residues. Looked up from germline, CDR1 is MNHEY and CDR2 is SMNVEV (reference sequence). V was pared by 7 bases and J by 3 bases, with 8 bases of the junction left unmatched. The CDR3 loop reads CASKHSGLDTGELFF. The CDR3 DNA follows: TGTGCCAGCAAACATAGCGGGTTGGACACCGGGGAGCTGTTTTTT.

This chain uses TRBV5-1 with TRBJ2-7; 9 positions agree with TRBD2. The CDR3 sequence is 13 residues long. Germline CDR1 is SGHRS and CDR2 is YFSETQ. V shed 5 bases, J shed 1 base, and the junction held 1 base outside the gene matches. The CDR3 sequence is CASSSGGSYEQYF. The CDR3 bases are TGCGCCAGCAGTAGCGGGGGTTCCTACGAGCAGTACTTC. The full variable domain, in which reference TRBV5-1 and TRBJ2-7 provide the parts outside the CDR3, is KAGVTQTPRYLIKTRGQQVTLSCSPISGHRSVSWYQQTPGQGLQFLFEYFSETQRNKGNFPGRFSGRQFSNSRSEMNVSTLELGDSALYLCASSSGGSYEQYFGPGTRLTVT.

On this clone: The same CDR3 also results from other DNA sequences found in this sample. This chain links TRBV4-3 with TRBJ1-6; D might be TRBD1 (5 bases). With 0 bases removed from V and 7 bases from J, the gap between germline ends came to 10 bases. The length of the CDR3 is 15 residues. Germline V CDR1 and CDR2: LGHNA, YSLEER. In DNA form, the CDR3 reads TGCGCCAGCAGCCAAGATCCGGGGGGGAATTCACCCCTCCACTTT. Amino acid sequence: CASSQDPGGNSPLHF.

This sequence joins TRBV6-5 and TRBJ2-3, with 7 nucleotides matching TRBD2. Germline CDR1 reads MNHEY; CDR2 reads SVGAGI. The CDR3 totals 14 residues. Trimming cost V 5 bases and J 1 base; bases outside gene matches: 3. The CDR3 protein is CASSTSAGTDTQYF. The CDR3 DNA sequence: TGTGCCAGCAGTACTAGCGCGGGCACAGATACGCAGTATTTT.

This chain connects TRBV5-4 to TRBJ2-7; D remains unclear. This CDR3 has 11 amino acids. V lost 1 base, J lost 3 bases, and 2 bases lay in between. From germline, CDR1 is SGHNT and CDR2 YYREEE (reference sequence). CDR3 DNA: TGTGCCAGCAGCTTGTACTACGAGCAGTACTTC. Its protein is CASSLYYEQYF.

This chain uses TRBV28 with TRBJ2-4; 10 bases align to TRBD1. The V gene end was trimmed by 4 bases and the J gene end by 4 bases; junction bases not matched to a gene: 4. Germline CDR1 is MDHEN and CDR2 is SYDVKM. This CDR3 comprises 15 residues. The CDR3 loop is CASSSRTGGKNIQYF. The CDR3 nucleotides read TGTGCCAGCAGTTCCCGGACAGGGGGAAAAAACATTCAGTACTTC.

This chain connects TRBV7-2 to TRBJ2-5; 8 bases line up with TRBD2. The CDR3 contains 14 residues. Germline CDR1 and CDR2: SGHTA and FQGNSA. Trimming removed 1 base from V and 5 bases from J; junction bases left unmatched: 3. The CDR3 sequence: CASSLDGRGETQYF. The CDR3 nucleotides are TGTGCCAGCAGCTTAGACGGGAGGGGGGAGACCCAGTACTTC.

The chain uses TRBV7-9 and TRBJ2-7, with TRBD1 matching 11 bases. The CDR3 is 15 amino acids. Per germline, CDR1 SEHNR and CDR2 FQNEAQ (reference sequence). The V and J ends lost 4 bases and 1 base, in that order; junction bases with no gene match: 3. Here the CDR3 DNA reads TGTGCCAGCAGCTGGACAGGGGGCGCTTCCTACGAGCAGTACTTC. Translation gives CASSWTGGASYEQYF.

The gene calls are TRBV29-1 and TRBJ1-1, with 8 positions matching TRBD1. The CDR3 runs to 15 residues. V shed 6 bases, J shed 5 bases, and the junction held 14 bases outside the gene matches. CDR1 and CDR2 from the germline V gene are SQVTM and ANQGSEA. This CDR3 is CSVHLGGRGQTEAFF. The CDR3 nucleotides are TGCAGCGTCCACCTCGGGGGCAGGGGGCAAACTGAAGCTTTCTTT. Full variable domain (missing parts from reference TRBV29-1 and TRBJ1-1): SAVISQKPSRDICQRGTSLTIQCQVDSQVTMMFWYRQQPGQSLTLIATANQGSEATYESGFVIDKFPISRPNLTFSTLTVSNMSPEDSSIYLCSVHLGGRGQTEAFFGQGTRLTVV.

The gene calls are TRBV7-6 and TRBJ2-7; no firm D call. This CDR3 spans 15 amino acids. V lost 5 bases to trimming and J lost 0 bases, with 14 bases between them. Germline lookup yields CDR1 SGHVS and CDR2 FNYEAQ. Here the CDR3 reads CASSPTTSGSYEQYF. Written as DNA, the CDR3 is TGTGCCAGCAGCCCCACTACCTCCGGCTCCTACGAGCAGTACTTC.

J is TRBJ2-5 and V is TRBV6-4; the match to TRBD1 covers 12 bases. Looked up from germline, CDR1 is MRHNA and CDR2 is SNTAGT. Trimming cost V 3 bases and J 5 bases; bases outside gene matches: 1. This CDR3 has 14 amino acids. The CDR3 reads CASSEGQGAETQYF. The CDR3, as DNA: TGTGCCAGCAGTGAGGGACAGGGGGCGGAGACCCAGTACTTC.

The chain has TRBV7-9 and TRBJ2-7, with 12 bases that match TRBD1. This CDR3 spans 15 amino acids. Germline CDR1 reads SEHNR; CDR2 reads FQNEAQ (reference sequence). V lost 4 bases to trimming and J lost 4 bases; unmatched junction nucleotides: 5. The CDR3 nucleotides are TGTGCCAGCAGCTCCCGGGACAGGGGGCGATACGAGCAGTACTTC. Its translation is CASSSRDRGRYEQYF.

The rearrangement links TRBV19 to TRBJ1-2; TRBD1 agrees at 8 bases. Looked up from germline, CDR1 is LNHDA and CDR2 is SQIVND (reference sequence). The CDR3 contains 13 residues. V lost 4 bases to trimming and J lost 8 bases; unmatched junction nucleotides: 6. The CDR3 is CASSTTGVAGYTF. In DNA form, the CDR3 reads TGTGCCAGTAGTACGACAGGGGTTGCCGGCTACACCTTC.

The chain couples TRBV18 to TRBJ1-5, with 11 bases that match TRBD1. CDR3 length equals 15 residues. Germline V lookup: CDR1 KGHSH, CDR2 LQKENI. With 6 bases clipped from V and 3 bases from J, the junction kept 4 bases outside the gene matches. This CDR3 reads CASSPGQGANQPQHF. In nucleotides, the CDR3 is TGTGCCAGCTCGCCCGGACAGGGGGCCAATCAGCCCCAGCATTTT.